This TCR beta chain originates from a study of shared clonotypes between healthy human individuals. Sorted-subset replicate PCR reactions were performed with approximately 0.2 ug DNA, corresponding to roughly 30,000 T cell genomes. The method was immunoSEQ multiplex PCR; TCRdb's version includes in-frame clones alone and lacks a portion of them. The data hold roughly 2.2 million clones, with roughly 92% observed a single time. What was sequenced was naive CD4+ T cells from PBMCs. Subset reported: CD45RA+ positively selected. This TCR was sampled from a man younger than 35 in good health. Some clones in this sample may be carry-over from other donors' samples.

CDR3 in DNA: TGCAGTGCTCAAGGGGCGATCGAGGCTTTCTTT. Amino acid sequence: CSAQGAIEAFF. This chain uses TRBV20-1 with TRBJ1-1, with D maybe TRBD1 (5 bases). Trimming took off 5 bases at V and 11 bases at J, with 15 bases between the two ends. Germline lookup yields CDR1 DFQATT and CDR2 SNEGSKA (reference sequence). This CDR3 has 11 amino acids.